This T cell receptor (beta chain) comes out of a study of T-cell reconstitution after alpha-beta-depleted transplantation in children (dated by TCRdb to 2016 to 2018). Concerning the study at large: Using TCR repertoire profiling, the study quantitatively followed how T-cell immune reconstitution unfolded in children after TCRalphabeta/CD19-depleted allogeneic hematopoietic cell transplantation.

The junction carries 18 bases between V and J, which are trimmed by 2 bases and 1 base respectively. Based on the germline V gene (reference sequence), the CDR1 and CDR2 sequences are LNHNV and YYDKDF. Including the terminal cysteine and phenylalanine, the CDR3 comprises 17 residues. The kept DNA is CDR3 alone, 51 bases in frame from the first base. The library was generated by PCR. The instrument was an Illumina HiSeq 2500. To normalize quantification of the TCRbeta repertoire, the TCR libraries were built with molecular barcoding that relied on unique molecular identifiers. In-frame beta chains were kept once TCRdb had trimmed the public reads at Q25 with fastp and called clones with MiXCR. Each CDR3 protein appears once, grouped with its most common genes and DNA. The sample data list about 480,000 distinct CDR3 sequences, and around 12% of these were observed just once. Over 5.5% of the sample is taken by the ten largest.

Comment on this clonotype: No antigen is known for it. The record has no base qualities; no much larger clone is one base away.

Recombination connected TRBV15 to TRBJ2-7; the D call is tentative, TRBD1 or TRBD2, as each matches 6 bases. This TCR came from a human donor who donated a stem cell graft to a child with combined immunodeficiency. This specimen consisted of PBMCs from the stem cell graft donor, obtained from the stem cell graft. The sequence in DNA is TGTGCCACCAGCAGACCCTTCGGAGGGGACACTTCCTACGAGCAGTACTTC. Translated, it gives CATSRPFGGDTSYEQYF.